The clone carrying this T cell receptor beta chain was seen a handful of times. The antigen is undetermined. MiXCR, run by TCRdb on the 5' RACE reads, gives a single entry per CDR3 protein. The sample contains about 220,000 distinct CDR3 sequences, roughly 7.5% of which appear only once. The record originates from a study of identical twins. Regarding the study as a whole: Researchers reported excess low generation probability among twin-shared out-of-frame alpha sequences.

Germline lookup yields CDR1 KGHSH and CDR2 LQKENI. With V trimmed by 6 bases and J by 7 bases, 10 bases remained unmatched. The CDR3 consists of 14 residues. The data also belong to a second study, concerning yellow fever vaccine responses in identical twins.

The chain joins TRBV18 to TRBJ2-7; 9 bases match TRBD2. The sequenced material came from memory (CD45RO+) T cells sorted from blood. The receptor was isolated from a young woman in good health. CDR3 loop: CASSPGASGREQYF. CDR3 sequence (DNA): TGTGCCAGCTCCCCCGGCGCGAGCGGGAGGGAGCAGTACTTC.